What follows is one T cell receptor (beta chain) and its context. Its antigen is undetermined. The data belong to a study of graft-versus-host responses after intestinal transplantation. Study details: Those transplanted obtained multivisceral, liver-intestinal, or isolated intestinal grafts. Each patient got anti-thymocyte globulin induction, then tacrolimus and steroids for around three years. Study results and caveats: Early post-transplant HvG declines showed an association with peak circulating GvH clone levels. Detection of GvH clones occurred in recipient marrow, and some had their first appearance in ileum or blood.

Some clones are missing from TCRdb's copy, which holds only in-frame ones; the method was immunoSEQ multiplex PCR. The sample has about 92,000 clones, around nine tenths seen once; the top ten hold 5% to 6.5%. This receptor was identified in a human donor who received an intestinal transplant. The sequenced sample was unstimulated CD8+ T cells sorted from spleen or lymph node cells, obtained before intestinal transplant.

The CDR3 loop reads CASRRGEQGKNEQFF. The CDR3 DNA reads TGTGCCAGCAGACGGGGGGAGCAGGGGAAGAATGAGCAGTTCTTC. The chain has TRBV6-5 and TRBJ2-1, with D perhaps TRBD2 (7 bases). This CDR3 has 15 amino acids. In germline, CDR1 is MNHEY, CDR2 SVGAGI. Trimming took 6 bases from V and 7 from J, leaving 19 bases between them.